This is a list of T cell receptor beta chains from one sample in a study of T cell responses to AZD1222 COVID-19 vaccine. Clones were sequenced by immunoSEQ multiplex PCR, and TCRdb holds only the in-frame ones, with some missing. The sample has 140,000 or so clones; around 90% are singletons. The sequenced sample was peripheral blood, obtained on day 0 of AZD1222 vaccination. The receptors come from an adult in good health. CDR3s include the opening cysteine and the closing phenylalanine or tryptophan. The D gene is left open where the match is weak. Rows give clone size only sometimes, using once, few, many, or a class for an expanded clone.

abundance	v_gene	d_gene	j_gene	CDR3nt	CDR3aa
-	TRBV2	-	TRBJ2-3	TGTGCCAGCAGTGTCGATCTTTACTCCTCCGCCCGGATTTTT	CASSVDLYSSARIF
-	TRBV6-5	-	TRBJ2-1	TGTGCCAGCATTAACGGGAATGAGCAGTTCTTC	CASINGNEQFF
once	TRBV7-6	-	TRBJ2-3	TGTGCCAGCAGCTTAAGGCTAGCCGGGGGAGATACGCAGTATTTT	CASSLRLAGGDTQYF
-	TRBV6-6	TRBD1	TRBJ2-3	TGTGCCAGCAGAGGGACAGGGACAGATACGCAGTATTTT	CASRGTGTDTQYF
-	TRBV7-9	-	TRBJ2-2	TGTGCCAGCGCCGGCGGGGAGCTGTTTTTT	CASAGGELFF
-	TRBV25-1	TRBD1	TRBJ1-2	TGTGCCAGCCGGGGGACAGGCCCTCTGACTGCCTATGGCTACACCTTC	CASRGTGPLTAYGYTF
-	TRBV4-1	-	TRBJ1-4	TGCGCCAGCAGCCAAGTCCACGGGGAGGAGGAAAAACTGTTTTTT	CASSQVHGEEEKLFF
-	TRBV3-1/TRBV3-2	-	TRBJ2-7	TGTGCCAGCCGTTGCGAGCAGTACTTC	CASRCEQYF
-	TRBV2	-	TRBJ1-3	TGTGCCAGCCAGATAAGGGCGGGAAACACCATATATTTT	CASQIRAGNTIYF
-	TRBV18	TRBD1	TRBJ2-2	TGTGCCAGCTCAGACCGCCACGGACAGGGGAACACCGGGGAGCTGTTTTTT	CASSDRHGQGNTGELFF
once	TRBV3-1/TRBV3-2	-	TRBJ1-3	TGTGCCAGCTCTGACCAAGGCCTCTCTGGAAACACCATATATTTT	CASSDQGLSGNTIYF
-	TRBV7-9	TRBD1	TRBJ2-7	TGTGCCAGCAGCTCGGACAGGGGAATGGACGAGCAGTACTTC	CASSSDRGMDEQYF
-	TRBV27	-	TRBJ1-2	TGTGCCAGTTGGGAAGGCTCTAACTATGGCTACACCTTC	CASWEGSNYGYTF
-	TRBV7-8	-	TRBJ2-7	TGTGCCAGCAGCTTAGCGGGGGTCCCCCAGTACTTC	CASSLAGVPQYF
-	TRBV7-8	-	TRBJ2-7	TGTGCCAGCAGCTTAGAGGGTCAGGGCAACTACGAGCAGTACTTC	CASSLEGQGNYEQYF
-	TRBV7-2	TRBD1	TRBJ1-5	TGTGCCAGCAGCCTGGGGCAGGGGGGAGCCAATCAGCCCCAGCATTTT	CASSLGQGGANQPQHF
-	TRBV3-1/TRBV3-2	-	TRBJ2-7	TGTGCCAGCAGCCACGGGACTCCCCAAACCTACGAGCAGTACTTC	CASSHGTPQTYEQYF
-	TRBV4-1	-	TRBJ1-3	TGCGCCAGCAGTAGGTCGGACTCTGGAAACACCATATATTTT	CASSRSDSGNTIYF
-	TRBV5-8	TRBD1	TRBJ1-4	TGTGCCAGCAGCTTGGGGCTTGGGACAGGGGGGACTAATGAAAAACTGTTTTTT	CASSLGLGTGGTNEKLFF
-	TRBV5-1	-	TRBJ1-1	TGCGCCAGCAGCTTGGCGGGACCCGGGAGGAACACTGAAGCTTTCTTT	CASSLAGPGRNTEAFF
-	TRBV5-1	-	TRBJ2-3	TGCGCCAGCAGCTTGGATTGGACTCGCGCAGATACGCAGTATTTT	CASSLDWTRADTQYF
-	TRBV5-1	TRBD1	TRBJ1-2	TGCGCCAGCAGCTCGACCAATCAGGGGGTTGACGGCTACACCTTC	CASSSTNQGVDGYTF
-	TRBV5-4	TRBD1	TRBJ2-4	TGTGCCAGCAGCCGGGACGTCGGGACAGTGGGGGACATTCAGTACTTC	CASSRDVGTVGDIQYF
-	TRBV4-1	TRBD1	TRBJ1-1	TGCGCCAGCAGCCAACAGGGGGCTTTGATGAACACTGAAGCTTTCTTT	CASSQQGALMNTEAFF
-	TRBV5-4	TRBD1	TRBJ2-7	TGTGCCAGCAGCCTCCGGACAGGGCCCCACGAGCAGTACTTC	CASSLRTGPHEQYF
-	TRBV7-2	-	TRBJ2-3	TGTGCCAGCAGCTTAGCGGGTCCAGCAGATACGCAGTATTTT	CASSLAGPADTQYF
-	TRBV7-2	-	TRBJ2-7	TGTGCCAGCAGCTTAGTGGGGGGCTCCATCTCCTACGAGCAGTACTTC	CASSLVGGSISYEQYF
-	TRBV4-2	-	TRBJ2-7	TGTGCCAGCAGCCGGAGGGGGGGCTCCTACGAGCAGTACTTC	CASSRRGGSYEQYF
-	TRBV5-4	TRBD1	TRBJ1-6	TGTGCCAGCAGCGGGGACAGGGACCCTTATAATTCACCCCTCCACTTT	CASSGDRDPYNSPLHF
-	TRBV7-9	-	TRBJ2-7	TGTGCCAGCAGCTCGCTGGTAACTCGGGACCCCTACGAGCAGTACTTC	CASSSLVTRDPYEQYF
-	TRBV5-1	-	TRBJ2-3	TGCGCCAGCACCCAGGGGGGGGGCACAGATACGCAGTATTTT	CASTQGGGTDTQYF
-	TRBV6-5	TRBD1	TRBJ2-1	TGTGCCAGCAGACGACAGGGTTGGGGTTTGGATGAGCAGTTCTTC	CASRRQGWGLDEQFF
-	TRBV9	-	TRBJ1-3	TGTGCCAGCAGCGTACCGGGGGCGGACACCATATATTTT	CASSVPGADTIYF
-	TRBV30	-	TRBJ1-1	TGTGCCTGCCAGACAGGAGCTAAAGCTTTCTTT	CACQTGAKAFF
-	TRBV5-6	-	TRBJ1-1	TGTGCCAGCAGCGGAGCTACCAGGGGAGGGACTGAAGCTTTCTTT	CASSGATRGGTEAFF
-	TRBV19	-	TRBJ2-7	TGTGCCAGTAGTATGTTGGCAGGCGAGTCCTACGAGCAGTACTTC	CASSMLAGESYEQYF
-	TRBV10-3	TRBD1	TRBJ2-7	TGTGCCATCAGCCGGGGCATCGGACAGGGGGATCACGAGCAGTACTTC	CAISRGIGQGDHEQYF
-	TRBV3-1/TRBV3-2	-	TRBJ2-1	TGTGCCAGCAGCCAAGCTCTCACTCTCGGTTACAATGAGCAGTTCTTC	CASSQALTLGYNEQFF
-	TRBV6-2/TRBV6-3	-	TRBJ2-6	TGTGCCAGCAGTTACCTTAGGGCAGGGAGCTCTGGGGCCAACGTCCTGACTTTC	CASSYLRAGSSGANVLTF
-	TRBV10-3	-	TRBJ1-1	TGTGCCACCGCCGCCAGTATGAACACTGAAGCTTTCTTT	CATAASMNTEAFF
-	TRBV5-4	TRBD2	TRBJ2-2	TGTGCCAGCAGCTTGATAGGTAGCGGGGCTAATACCGGGGAGCTGTTTTTT	CASSLIGSGANTGELFF
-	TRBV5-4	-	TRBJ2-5	TGTGCCAGCAGCCCTTTGAGGTCGGCGGAGACCCAGTACTTC	CASSPLRSAETQYF
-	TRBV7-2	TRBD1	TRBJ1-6	TGTGCCAGCAGCTCTCGGACAGGGTCATATAATTCACCCCTCCACTTT	CASSSRTGSYNSPLHF
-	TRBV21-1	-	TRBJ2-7	TGTGCCAGCAGCAAAGTCGCACCGGGGTGTTCGGCCTACGAGCAGTACTTC	CASSKVAPGCSAYEQYF
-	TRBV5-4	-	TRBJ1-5	TGTGCCAGCAGCCCATCTCCCCGGCAGAACCATCAGCCCCAGCATTTT	CASSPSPRQNHQPQHF
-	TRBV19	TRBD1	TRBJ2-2	TGTGCCAGTAGTACCCGACAGGGGCGCACCGGGGAGCTGTTTTTT	CASSTRQGRTGELFF
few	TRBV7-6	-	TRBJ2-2	TGTGCCAGCAGCTTGGGGGGTCAGGTCACCGGGGAGCTGTTTTTT	CASSLGGQVTGELFF
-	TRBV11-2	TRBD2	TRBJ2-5	TGTGCCAGCAGCCTAGGGGTTAGCGGGGGGGCGGAGACCCAGTACTTC	CASSLGVSGGAETQYF
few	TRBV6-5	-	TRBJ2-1	TGTGCCAGCAGTTACATGGGGGCCAATGAGCAGTTCTTC	CASSYMGANEQFF
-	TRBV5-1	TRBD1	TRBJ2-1	TGCGCCAGCAGCTTACAGGGGAATGAGCAGTTCTTC	CASSLQGNEQFF
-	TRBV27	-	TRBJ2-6	TGTGCCAGCAGTTTATCTTCTGGGGCCAACGTCCTGACTTTC	CASSLSSGANVLTF
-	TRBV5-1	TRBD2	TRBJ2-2	TGCGCCAGCAGCAGTACGGGGGGGCCCACCGGGGAGCTGTTTTTT	CASSSTGGPTGELFF
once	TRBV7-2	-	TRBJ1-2	TGTGCCAGCAGCCCCGACGGAAAATTTCTCTATGGCTACACCTTC	CASSPDGKFLYGYTF